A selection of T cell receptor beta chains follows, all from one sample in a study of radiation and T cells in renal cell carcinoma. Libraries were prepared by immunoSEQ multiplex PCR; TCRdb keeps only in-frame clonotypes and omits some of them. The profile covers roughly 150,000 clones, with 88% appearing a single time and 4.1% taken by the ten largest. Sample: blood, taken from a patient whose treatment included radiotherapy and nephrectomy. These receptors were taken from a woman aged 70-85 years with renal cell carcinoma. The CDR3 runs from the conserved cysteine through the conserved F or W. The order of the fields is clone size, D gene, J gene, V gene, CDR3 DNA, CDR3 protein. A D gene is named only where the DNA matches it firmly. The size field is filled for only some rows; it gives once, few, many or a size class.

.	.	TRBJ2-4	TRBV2	TGTGCCAGCTTTGGATTAACGGAGGGCAAAAACATTCAGTACTTC	CASFGLTEGKNIQYF
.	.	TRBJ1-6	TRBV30	TGTGCCTGGAGAGAAGGAAGCGGGAATTCACCCCTCCACTTT	CAWREGSGNSPLHF
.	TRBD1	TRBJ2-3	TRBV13	TGTGCCAGCAGCAAAGACAGGGTGCTTGGTACGCAGTATTTT	CASSKDRVLGTQYF
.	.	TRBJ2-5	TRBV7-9	TGTGCCAGCCTCAAGGGGGAGACCCAGTACTTC	CASLKGETQYF
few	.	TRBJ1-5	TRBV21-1	TGTGCCAGCAGCACGACAGTCCTAAATGCGGCCCAGCATTTT	CASSTTVLNAAQHF
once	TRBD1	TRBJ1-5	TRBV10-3	TGTGCCATCGGGACAGGGGGCTCGGGGGAGCCCCAGCATTTT	CAIGTGGSGEPQHF
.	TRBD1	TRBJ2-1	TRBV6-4	TGTGCCAGCAGTGCCGGGACAGGGGGTCTCGATGAGCAGTTCTTC	CASSAGTGGLDEQFF
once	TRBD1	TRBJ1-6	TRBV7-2	TGTGCCAGCAGCTCCCCCGGGACAGGGGGCGGTAATTCACCCCTCCACTTT	CASSSPGTGGGNSPLHF
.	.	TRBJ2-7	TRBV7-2	TGTGCCAGCAGCCAGCGCGCATCAAGCTCCTACGAGCAGTACTTC	CASSQRASSSYEQYF
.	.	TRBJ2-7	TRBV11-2	TGTGCCAGCAGCTATCAAACCGGGCTAACCTACGAGCAGTACTTC	CASSYQTGLTYEQYF
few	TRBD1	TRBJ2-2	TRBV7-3	TGTGCCAGCACCAAATTTGGGGACAGTAAGACCGGGGAGCTGTTTTTT	CASTKFGDSKTGELFF